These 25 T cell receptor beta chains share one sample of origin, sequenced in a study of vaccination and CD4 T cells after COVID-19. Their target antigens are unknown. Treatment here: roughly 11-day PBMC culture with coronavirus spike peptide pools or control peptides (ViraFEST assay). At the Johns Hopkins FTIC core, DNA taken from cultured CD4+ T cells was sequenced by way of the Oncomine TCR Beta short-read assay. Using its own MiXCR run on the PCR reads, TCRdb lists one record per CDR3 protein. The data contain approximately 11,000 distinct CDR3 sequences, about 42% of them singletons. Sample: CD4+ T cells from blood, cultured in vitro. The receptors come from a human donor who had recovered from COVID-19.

The CDR3 coding sequence is TGTGCCAGCAGTGAAAACTGGGGAGCGGACACTGAAGCTTTCTTT. It specifies CASSENWGADTEAFF. This chain uses TRBV6-1 with TRBJ1-1; D not certain. From germline, CDR1 is MNHNS and CDR2 SASEGT. The CDR3 has 15 residues. With 2 bases removed from V and 3 bases from J, the gap between germline ends came to 13 bases.

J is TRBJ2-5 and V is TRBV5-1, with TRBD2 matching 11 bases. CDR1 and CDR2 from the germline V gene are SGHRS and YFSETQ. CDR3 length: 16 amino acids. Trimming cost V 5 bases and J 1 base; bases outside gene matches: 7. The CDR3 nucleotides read TGCGCCAGCAGTCAAGGACTAGCGGGCACCCAAGAGACCCAGTACTTC. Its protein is CASSQGLAGTQETQYF. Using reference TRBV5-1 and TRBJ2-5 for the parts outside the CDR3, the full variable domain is KAGVTQTPRYLIKTRGQQVTLSCSPISGHRSVSWYQQTPGQGLQFLFEYFSETQRNKGNFPGRFSGRQFSNSRSEMNVSTLELGDSALYLCASSQGLAGTQETQYFGPGTRLLVL.

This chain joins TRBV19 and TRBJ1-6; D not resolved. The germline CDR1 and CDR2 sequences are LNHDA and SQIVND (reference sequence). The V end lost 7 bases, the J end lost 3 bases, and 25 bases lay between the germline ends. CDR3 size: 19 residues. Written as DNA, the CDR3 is TGTGCCAGTACCCTGACGTGGGCAGCCCGTAATTTCTATAATTCACCCCTCCACTTT. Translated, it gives CASTLTWAARNFYNSPLHF.

CDR3 sequence (DNA): TGTGCCAGCAGCCGAGGCCTGGGACAGGGGCTCCACGAGCAGTACTTC. This encodes CASSRGLGQGLHEQYF. The chain links TRBV7-9 to TRBJ2-7; 10 bases map to TRBD1. J gave up 5 bases and V 5 bases, and 12 bases lay outside the gene matches. CDR3 length equals 16 residues. Germline loops: CDR1 SEHNR, CDR2 FQNEAQ (reference sequence). The entire variable domain, with the rest obtained from reference TRBV7-9 and TRBJ2-7, is as follows: DTGVSQNPRHKITKRGQNVTFRCDPISEHNRLYWYRQTLGQGPEFLTYFQNEAQLEKSRLLSDRFSAERPKGSFSTLEIQRTEQGDSAMYLCASSRGLGQGLHEQYFGPGTRLTVT.

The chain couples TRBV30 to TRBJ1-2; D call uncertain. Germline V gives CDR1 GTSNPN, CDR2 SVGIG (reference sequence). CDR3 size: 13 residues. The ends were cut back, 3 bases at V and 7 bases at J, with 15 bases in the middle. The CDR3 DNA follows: TGTGCCTGGAGAGGGTGGGGAGCGAGTGGCTACACCTTC. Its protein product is CAWRGWGASGYTF.

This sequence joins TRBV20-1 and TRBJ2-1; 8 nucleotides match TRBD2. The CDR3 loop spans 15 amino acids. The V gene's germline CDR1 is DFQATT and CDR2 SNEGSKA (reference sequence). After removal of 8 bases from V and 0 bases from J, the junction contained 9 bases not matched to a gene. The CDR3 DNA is TGCAGTCAAGCGGGGGCCGCGAGCTCCTACAATGAGCAGTTCTTC. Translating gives CSQAGAASSYNEQFF.

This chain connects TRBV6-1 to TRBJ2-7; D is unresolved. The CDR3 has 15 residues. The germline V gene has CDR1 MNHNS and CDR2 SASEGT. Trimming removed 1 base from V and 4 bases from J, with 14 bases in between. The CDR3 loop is CASSEGGSDVYEQYF. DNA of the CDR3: TGTGCCAGCAGTGAAGGAGGTAGTGATGTGTACGAGCAGTACTTC.

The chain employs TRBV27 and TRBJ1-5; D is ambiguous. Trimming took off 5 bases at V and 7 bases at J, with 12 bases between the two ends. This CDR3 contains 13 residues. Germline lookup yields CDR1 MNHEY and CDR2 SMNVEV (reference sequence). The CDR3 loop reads CASSRESWQPQHF. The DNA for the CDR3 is TGTGCCAGCAGTAGGGAGTCCTGGCAGCCCCAGCATTTT.

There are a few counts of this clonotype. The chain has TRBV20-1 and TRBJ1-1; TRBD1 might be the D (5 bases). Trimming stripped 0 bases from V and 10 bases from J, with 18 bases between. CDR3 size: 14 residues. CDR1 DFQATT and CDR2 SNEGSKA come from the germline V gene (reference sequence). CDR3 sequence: CSARDLEGTNGAFF. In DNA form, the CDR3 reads TGCAGTGCTAGAGACTTAGAGGGGACCAACGGAGCTTTCTTT.

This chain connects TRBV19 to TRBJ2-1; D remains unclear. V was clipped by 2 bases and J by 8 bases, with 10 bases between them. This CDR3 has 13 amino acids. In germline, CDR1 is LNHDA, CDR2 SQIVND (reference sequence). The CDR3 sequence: CASSIRQTHEQFF. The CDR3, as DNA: TGTGCCAGTAGTATACGGCAGACCCATGAGCAGTTCTTC.

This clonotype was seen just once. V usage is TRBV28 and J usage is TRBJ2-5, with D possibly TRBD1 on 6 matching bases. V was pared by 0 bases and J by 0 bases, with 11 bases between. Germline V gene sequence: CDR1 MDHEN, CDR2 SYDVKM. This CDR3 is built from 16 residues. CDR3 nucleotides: TGTGCCAGCAGTTTATGGGGCAGGGGATACCAAGAGACCCAGTACTTC. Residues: CASSLWGRGYQETQYF. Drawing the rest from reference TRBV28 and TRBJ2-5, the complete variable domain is DVKVTQSSRYLVKRTGEKVFLECVQDMDHENMFWYRQDPGLGLRLIYFSYDVKMKEKGDIPEGYSVSREKKERFSLILESASTNQTSMYLCASSLWGRGYQETQYFGPGTRLLVL.

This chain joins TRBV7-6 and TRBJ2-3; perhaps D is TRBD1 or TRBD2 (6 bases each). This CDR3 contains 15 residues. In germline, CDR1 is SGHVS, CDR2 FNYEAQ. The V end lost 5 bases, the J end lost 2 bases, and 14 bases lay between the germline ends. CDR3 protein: CASSRRGQPTDTQYF. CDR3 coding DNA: TGTGCCAGCAGCCGCCGGGGGCAACCCACAGATACGCAGTATTTT.

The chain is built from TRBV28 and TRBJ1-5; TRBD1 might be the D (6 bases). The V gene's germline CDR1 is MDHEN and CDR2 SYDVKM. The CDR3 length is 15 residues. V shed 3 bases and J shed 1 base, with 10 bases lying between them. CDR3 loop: CASSFSRGSNQPQHF. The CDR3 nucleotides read TGTGCCAGCAGTTTTAGCAGGGGAAGCAATCAGCCCCAGCATTTT.

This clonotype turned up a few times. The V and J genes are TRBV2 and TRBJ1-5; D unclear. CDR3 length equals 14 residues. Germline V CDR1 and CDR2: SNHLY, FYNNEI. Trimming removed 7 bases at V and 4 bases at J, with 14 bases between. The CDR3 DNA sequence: TGTGCCAGCACTGTTTCTCGACGAAATCAGCCCCAGCATTTT. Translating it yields CASTVSRRNQPQHF.

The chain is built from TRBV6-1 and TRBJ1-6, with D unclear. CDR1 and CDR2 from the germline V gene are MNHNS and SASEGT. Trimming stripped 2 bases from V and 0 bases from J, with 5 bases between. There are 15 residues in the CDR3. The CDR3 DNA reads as TGTGCCAGCAGTGAACAGAGCTCCTATAATTCACCCCTCCACTTT. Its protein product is CASSEQSSYNSPLHF.

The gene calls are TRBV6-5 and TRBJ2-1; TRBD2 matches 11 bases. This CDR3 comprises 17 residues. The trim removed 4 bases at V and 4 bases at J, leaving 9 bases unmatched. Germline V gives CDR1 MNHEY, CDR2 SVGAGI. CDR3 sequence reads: CASSWGSTSGRYNEQFF. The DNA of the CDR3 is TGTGCCAGCAGTTGGGGCTCCACTAGCGGGAGATACAATGAGCAGTTCTTC.

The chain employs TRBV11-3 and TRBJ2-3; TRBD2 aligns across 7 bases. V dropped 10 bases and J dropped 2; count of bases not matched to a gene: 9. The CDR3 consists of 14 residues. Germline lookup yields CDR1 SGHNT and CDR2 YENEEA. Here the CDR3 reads CATASGVNTDTQYF. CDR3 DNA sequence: TGTGCCACCGCGAGCGGGGTAAACACAGATACGCAGTATTTT.

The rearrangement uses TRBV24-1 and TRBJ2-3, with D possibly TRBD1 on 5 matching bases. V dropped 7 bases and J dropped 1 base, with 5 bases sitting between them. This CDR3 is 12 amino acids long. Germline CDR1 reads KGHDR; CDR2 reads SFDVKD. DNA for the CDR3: TGTGCCACCAGCAGGGGCACAGATACGCAGTATTTT. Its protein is CATSRGTDTQYF.

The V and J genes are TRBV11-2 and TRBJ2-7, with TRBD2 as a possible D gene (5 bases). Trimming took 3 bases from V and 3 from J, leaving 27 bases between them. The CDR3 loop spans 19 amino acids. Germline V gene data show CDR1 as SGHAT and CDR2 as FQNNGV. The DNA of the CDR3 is TGTGCCAGCAGCTTGCGTGAGGGCACGCAGCGTCGGGCTAGCTACGAGCAGTACTTC. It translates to CASSLREGTQRRASYEQYF.

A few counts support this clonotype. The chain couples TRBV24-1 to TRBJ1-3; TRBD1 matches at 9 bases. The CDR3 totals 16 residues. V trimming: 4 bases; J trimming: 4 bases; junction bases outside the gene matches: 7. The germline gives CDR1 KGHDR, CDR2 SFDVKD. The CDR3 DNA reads TGTGCCACCAGTGACCATGGGACAGGGATAGGAAACACCATATATTTT. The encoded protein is CATSDHGTGIGNTIYF.

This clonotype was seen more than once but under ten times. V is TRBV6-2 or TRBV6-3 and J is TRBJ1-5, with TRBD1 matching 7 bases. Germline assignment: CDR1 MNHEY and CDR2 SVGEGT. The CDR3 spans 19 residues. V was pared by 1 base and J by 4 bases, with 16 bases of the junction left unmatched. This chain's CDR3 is CASSYFGQGGMVANQPQHF. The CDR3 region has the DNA TGTGCCAGCAGTTACTTCGGCCAGGGGGGAATGGTAGCAAATCAGCCCCAGCATTTT.

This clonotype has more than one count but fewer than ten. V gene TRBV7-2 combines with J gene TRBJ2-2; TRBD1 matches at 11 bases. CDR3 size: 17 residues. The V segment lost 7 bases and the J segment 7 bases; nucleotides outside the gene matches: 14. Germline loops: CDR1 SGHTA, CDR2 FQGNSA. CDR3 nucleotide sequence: TGTGCCAGCACCAAACTCTTGGGACAGGGGGTTGTCGGGGAGCTGTTTTTT. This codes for CASTKLLGQGVVGELFF.

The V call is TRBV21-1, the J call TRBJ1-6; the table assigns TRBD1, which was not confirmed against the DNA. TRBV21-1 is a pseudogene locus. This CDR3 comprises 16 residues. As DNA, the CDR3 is TGTGCCAGCAAGGCGGGGGGTCAGCTCTATAATTCACCCCTCCACTTT. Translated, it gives CASKAGGQLYNSPLHF.

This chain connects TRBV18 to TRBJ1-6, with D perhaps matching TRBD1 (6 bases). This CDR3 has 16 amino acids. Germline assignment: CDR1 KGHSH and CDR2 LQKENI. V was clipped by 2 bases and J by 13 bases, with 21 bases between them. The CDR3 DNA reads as TGTGCCAGCTCACCATTGTTTCCCAAAGAGGACAGTCCCCTCCACTTT. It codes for CASSPLFPKEDSPLHF.

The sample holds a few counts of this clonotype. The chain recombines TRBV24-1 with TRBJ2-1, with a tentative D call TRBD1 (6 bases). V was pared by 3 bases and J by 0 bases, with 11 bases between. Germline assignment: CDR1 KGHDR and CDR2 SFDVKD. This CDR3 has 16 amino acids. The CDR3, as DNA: TGTGCCACCAGTGATGATACAGGGAGCTCCTACAATGAGCAGTTCTTC. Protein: CATSDDTGSSYNEQFF.